The 18 T cell receptor beta chains reported below all come from one sample, sequenced in a study of cytomegalovirus exposure and HLA in healthy donors. Profiled with immunoSEQ multiplex PCR; TCRdb holds only in-frame clones, not every one. The data contain 150,000 or so clones, roughly nine tenths of them singletons. Sequenced sample: PBMCs. Receptors were obtained from a woman aged 18-30 years in good health and CMV-seropositive.

The chain recombines TRBV13 with TRBJ2-7, with D uncertain. Trimming took 4 bases from V and 4 from J, leaving 23 bases between them. CDR3 length: 17 amino acids. Germline lookup yields CDR1 PRHDT and CDR2 FYEKMQ (reference sequence). The CDR3 nucleotides read TGTGCCAGCAGCTCCGAAGACGGAGATCAAGCCCCGTACGAGCAGTACTTC. Its protein is CASSSEDGDQAPYEQYF.

The chain uses TRBV11-2 and TRBJ1-4; 9 nucleotides line up with TRBD1. The CDR3 consists of 15 residues. With 5 bases clipped from V and 1 base from J, the junction kept 2 bases outside the gene matches. Germline values: CDR1 SGHAT, CDR2 FQNNGV. The CDR3 coding sequence is TGTGCCAGCAGCCTGGACAGGGGAACTAATGAAAAACTGTTTTTT. This encodes CASSLDRGTNEKLFF.

V usage is TRBV28 and J usage is TRBJ1-3; tentative D call: TRBD1 (5 bases). The germline CDR1 and CDR2 sequences are MDHEN and SYDVKM. V was trimmed by 3 bases and J by 0 bases, leaving 6 bases between them. The CDR3 sequence is 14 residues long. CDR3: CASSLTVSGNTIYF. The CDR3 DNA reads as TGTGCCAGCAGTTTGACAGTCTCTGGAAACACCATATATTTT.

The V call is TRBV19, the J call TRBJ1-2, with D maybe TRBD1 (6 bases). There are 13 residues in the CDR3. The germline V gene encodes CDR1 LNHDA and CDR2 SQIVND (reference sequence). Trimming shortened V by 9 bases and J by 8 bases, and 19 bases separated the two germline ends. CDR3: CASDEGDPRGYTF. Written as DNA, the CDR3 is TGTGCCAGCGACGAGGGGGACCCCAGGGGCTACACCTTC.

This clone was observed once. The rearrangement joins TRBV5-1 to TRBJ2-2, with TRBD2 matching 7 bases. The V gene's germline CDR1 is SGHRS and CDR2 YFSETQ. CDR3 length equals 16 residues. J lost 0 bases, V lost 4 bases, and 6 bases had no gene match. The CDR3, as DNA: TGCGCCAGCAGCCAATCTAGCGGAGCGAACACCGGGGAGCTGTTTTTT. Translated, it gives CASSQSSGANTGELFF.

This clone was observed once. V gene TRBV9 combines with J gene TRBJ2-5; 7 bases fit TRBD2. This CDR3 is built from 15 residues. The germline CDR1 and CDR2 sequences are SGDLS and YYNGEE. V trimming: 3 bases; J trimming: 3 bases; junction bases outside the gene matches: 8. In DNA form, the CDR3 reads TGTGCCAGCAGCGCCGGGGGAGGGTCCAAAGAGACCCAGTACTTC. Encoded protein: CASSAGGGSKETQYF. Full variable domain (rest looked up from reference TRBV9 and TRBJ2-5): DSGVTQTPKHLITATGQRVTLRCSPRSGDLSVYWYQQSLDQGLQFLIQYYNGEERAKGNILERFSAQQFPDLHSELNLSSLELGDSALYFCASSAGGGSKETQYFGPGTRLLVL.

J is TRBJ1-1 and V is TRBV2; the D is unclear. Germline CDR1 SNHLY, CDR2 FYNNEI. Trimming removed 0 bases at V and 4 bases at J, with 9 bases between. The CDR3 is made up of 14 amino acids. Here the CDR3 DNA reads TGTGCCAGCAGTGAAGCGCTTCTCGGCACTGAAGCTTTCTTT. This codes for CASSEALLGTEAFF.

The CDR3 DNA follows: TGTGCCAGCAGCGAGGGTCCAGCGGGGGAGACCCAGTACTTC. Protein: CASSEGPAGETQYF. The V gene is TRBV6-1, the J gene TRBJ2-5; TRBD2 matches 7 bases. The CDR3 sequence is 14 residues long. Trimming cost V 6 bases and J 5 bases; bases outside gene matches: 9. Germline V gene sequence: CDR1 MNHNS, CDR2 SASEGT.

The chain recombines TRBV19 with TRBJ1-2, with D possibly being TRBD1 (6 bases). The CDR3 totals 16 residues. The germline V gene has CDR1 LNHDA and CDR2 SQIVND (reference sequence). V was shortened by 3 bases and J by 0 bases, with 14 bases between the two germline ends. In DNA form, the CDR3 reads TGTGCCAGTAGTATTGGGGGCTCAGGATCTAACTATGGCTACACCTTC. Encoded protein: CASSIGGSGSNYGYTF.

The rearrangement uses TRBV7-9 and TRBJ2-1; D is possibly TRBD2 (5 bases). CDR1 and CDR2 from the germline V gene are SEHNR and FQNEAQ (reference sequence). This CDR3 contains 14 residues. Trimming removed 2 bases at V and 3 bases at J, with 8 bases between. CDR3: CASSLTGNYNEQFF. The CDR3 nucleotides are TGTGCCAGCAGCTTAACGGGAAACTACAATGAGCAGTTCTTC.

The genes are TRBV30 and TRBJ2-2; D is ambiguous. V dropped 0 bases and J dropped 5 bases, with 13 bases sitting between them. This CDR3 is 15 amino acids long. From germline, CDR1 is GTSNPN and CDR2 SVGIG (reference sequence). The CDR3 here is CAWSVPSTVTGELFF. DNA of the CDR3: TGTGCCTGGAGTGTACCATCGACTGTTACCGGGGAGCTGTTTTTT.

The chain couples TRBV11-2 to TRBJ2-1; 12 nucleotides agree with TRBD2. Per the germline V gene, CDR1 is SGHAT and CDR2 is FQNNGV. CDR3 size: 16 residues. The J segment lost 3 bases and the V segment lost 7 bases, leaving 7 bases of the junction unmatched. The CDR3 DNA is TGTGCCAGCACCCGAGGGGGACTAGCGGGCTACAATGAGCAGTTCTTC. Residues: CASTRGGLAGYNEQFF.

The chain uses TRBV6-6 and TRBJ1-1; D is possibly TRBD1 (5 bases). This CDR3 has 15 residues. The germline CDR1 and CDR2 sequences are MNHNY and SVGAGI (reference sequence). V was cut by 5 bases and J by 1 base, with 14 bases left in between. CDR3 DNA sequence: TGTGCCAGCAGTCCCAGGGCAATTCGGAACACTGAAGCTTTCTTT. Its translation: CASSPRAIRNTEAFF.

This chain joins TRBV5-4 and TRBJ2-7; D unclear. The V gene lost 7 bases and the J gene lost 0 bases, with 11 bases spanning the gap. This CDR3 contains 13 residues. The germline CDR1 and CDR2 sequences are SGHNT and YYREEE (reference sequence). The CDR3 region is CASHPRGSYEQYF. The DNA of the CDR3 is TGTGCCAGCCACCCGCGTGGCTCCTACGAGCAGTACTTC.

CDR3 coding DNA: TGCGCCAGCAGCCCGACAGGGGAAGGCTACACCTTC. It specifies CASSPTGEGYTF. V is TRBV5-1 and J is TRBJ1-2, with 8 bases fitting TRBD1. After removal of 4 bases from V and 8 bases from J, the junction contained 4 bases not matched to a gene. The CDR3 is 12 residues long. CDR1 SGHRS and CDR2 YFSETQ come from the germline V gene.

The CDR3 region has the DNA TGTGCCAGCAGTTCCAACAGGGATCGCGGCTACACCTTC. Translated: CASSSNRDRGYTF. The chain combines TRBV28 with TRBJ1-2; a weak D match, TRBD1 (6 bases). Trimming pared 4 bases from V and 8 bases from J, leaving 14 bases between. Germline lookup yields CDR1 MDHEN and CDR2 SYDVKM. The CDR3 runs 13 residues.

J is TRBJ1-1 and V is TRBV7-9; D unresolved. The ends were cut back, 1 base at V and 0 bases at J, with 15 bases in the middle. The CDR3 has 17 residues. Per the germline V gene, CDR1 is SEHNR and CDR2 is FQNEAQ (reference sequence). CDR3 nucleotides: TGTGCCAGCAGCTTAGGGGCCTTGGTGGGCATGAACACTGAAGCTTTCTTT. Translation gives CASSLGALVGMNTEAFF.

The chain is built from TRBV5-6 and TRBJ2-5, with D possibly TRBD2 on 5 matching bases. Germline CDR1 is SGHDT and CDR2 is YYEEEE. The germline V and J ends were trimmed by 0 bases and 0 bases, with 6 bases remaining between them. The CDR3 contains 14 residues. This chain's CDR3 is CASSLGGYQETQYF. CDR3 DNA sequence: TGTGCCAGCAGCTTGGGAGGGTACCAAGAGACCCAGTACTTC.